This TCR beta chain was sequenced during a study of chemoradiotherapy in HPV16-positive cancers. Notes on this clone: The antigen is undetermined.

Repertoires were generated with immunoSEQ multiplex PCR, while TCRdb's copy carries only in-frame clones and drops some. The sample carries 3,000 to 5,000 clones, roughly 91% recorded once. Over chemoradiotherapy, repertoires were sampled more than once. Germline lookup yields CDR1 KGHSH and CDR2 LQKENI. This CDR3 region has 15 residues. The trim removed 4 bases at V and 1 base at J, leaving 5 bases unmatched. Study results and limitations: HPV-specific T cells were functionally defined from only a couple of HPV16-positive patients. For HPV16-positive patients, expanding HPV-responsive T cells associated with longer recurrence-free survival. Non-HPV-specific T cells did not expand in tumors during treatment, whereas candidate HPV-specific clones and E7-related motifs did.

The source of this sequence is a human donor with HPV-associated anogenital cancer. The sequenced sample was tumor tissue, obtained from a patient who underwent chemoradiotherapy. V gene TRBV18 combines with J gene TRBJ1-1; 8 bases are shared with TRBD1. The CDR3 sequence is CASSRSGTGNTEAFF. The CDR3, as DNA: TGTGCCAGCTCACGTAGCGGGACAGGGAACACTGAAGCTTTCTTT.